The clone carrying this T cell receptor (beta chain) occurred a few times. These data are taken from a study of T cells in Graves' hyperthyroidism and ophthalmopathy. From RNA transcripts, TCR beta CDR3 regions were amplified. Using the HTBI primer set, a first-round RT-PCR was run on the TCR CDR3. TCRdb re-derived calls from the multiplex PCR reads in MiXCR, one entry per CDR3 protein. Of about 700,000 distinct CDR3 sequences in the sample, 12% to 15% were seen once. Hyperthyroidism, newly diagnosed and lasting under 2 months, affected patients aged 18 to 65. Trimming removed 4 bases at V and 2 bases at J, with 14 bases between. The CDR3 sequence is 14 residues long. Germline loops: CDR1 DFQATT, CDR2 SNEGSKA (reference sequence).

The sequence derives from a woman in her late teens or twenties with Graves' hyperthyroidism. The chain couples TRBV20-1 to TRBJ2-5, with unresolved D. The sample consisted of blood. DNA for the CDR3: TGCAGTGCTACCCTGGTCACAGATCAAGAGACCCAGTACTTC. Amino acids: CSATLVTDQETQYF.